Presented here are 14 T cell receptor beta chains from one specimen sequenced in a study of PD-L1 blockade in urothelial cancer. Sequencing used immunoSEQ multiplex PCR; TCRdb keeps in-frame clones, though not all of them. Here the sample spans about 51,000 clones, about 90% being singletons. The starting material was PBMCs, obtained around atezolizumab (anti-PD-L1) treatment. The source of these receptors is a man aged 55 to 70 with urothelial cancer.

The rearrangement links TRBV4-1 to TRBJ2-3, with 8 bases aligning to TRBD1. CDR1 is MGHRA and CDR2 is YSYEKL in the germline V gene. Trimming at V came to 1 base and at J to 0 bases, leaving 12 bases not matched to a gene. The CDR3 is 19 amino acids. CDR3 protein: CASSQVLGQGRGSTDTQYF. CDR3 DNA: TGCGCCAGCAGCCAAGTCCTAGGACAGGGAAGGGGTAGCACAGATACGCAGTATTTT.

This chain uses TRBV28 with TRBJ1-3; 8 bases align to TRBD1. This CDR3 comprises 12 residues. The germline CDR1 and CDR2 sequences are MDHEN and SYDVKM. V shed 6 bases, J shed 7 bases, and the junction held 2 bases outside the gene matches. This chain's CDR3 is CASRRTGNTIYF. Here the CDR3 DNA reads TGTGCCAGCAGGCGGACAGGGAACACCATATATTTT.

This rearrangement joins TRBV6-5 to TRBJ1-2, with D possibly TRBD1 on 5 matching bases. The CDR3 loop spans 12 amino acids. V lost 6 bases and J 4 bases, leaving 9 bases between the germline ends. Germline CDR1 reads MNHEY; CDR2 reads SVGAGI. In nucleotides, the CDR3 is TGTGCCAGCAGGAGTACAGGCTATGGCTACACCTTC. Translation gives CASRSTGYGYTF.

The chain couples TRBV5-1 to TRBJ1-4; no definite D call. Germline CDR1 is SGHRS and CDR2 is YFSETQ. V was trimmed by 0 bases and J by 4 bases, leaving 13 bases between them. This CDR3 contains 16 residues. In DNA form, the CDR3 reads TGCGCCAGCAGCTTGGTCATGGCAGGCCGTAATGAAAAACTGTTTTTT. It is translated as CASSLVMAGRNEKLFF. Filled out from reference TRBV5-1 and TRBJ1-4, the complete variable domain reads KAGVTQTPRYLIKTRGQQVTLSCSPISGHRSVSWYQQTPGQGLQFLFEYFSETQRNKGNFPGRFSGRQFSNSRSEMNVSTLELGDSALYLCASSLVMAGRNEKLFFGSGTQLSVL.

As to this clone: Sequence at one end of the junction differs from germline and may be a read error. The chain combines TRBV30 with TRBJ2-7, with 7 bases lining up with TRBD2. Germline V gives CDR1 GTSNPN, CDR2 SVGIG (reference sequence). The CDR3 contains 11 residues. The CDR3: CAWSVRGEGFF. The CDR3 DNA is TGTGCCTGGAGTGTACGGGGGGAAGGCTTTTTC.

This clone was picked up a small number of times. The chain employs TRBV5-4 and TRBJ2-1, with 8 bases that match TRBD1. Germline V gene lookup returns CDR1 SGHNT and CDR2 YYREEE (reference sequence). The CDR3 covers 16 residues. V trimming: 0 bases; J trimming: 7 bases; junction bases outside the gene matches: 9. CDR3 amino acids: CASSLAPGGARNEQFF. The CDR3 DNA is TGTGCCAGCAGCTTGGCACCAGGGGGCGCAAGGAATGAGCAGTTCTTC.

The V call is TRBV9, the J call TRBJ2-1, with D possibly matching TRBD2 (5 bases). With 0 bases removed from V and 4 bases from J, the gap between germline ends came to 14 bases. The CDR3 length is 16 residues. Germline V gene data show CDR1 as SGDLS and CDR2 as YYNGEE. The CDR3, as DNA: TGTGCCAGCAGCGTAGACCCGGGAACCTCGTACAATGAGCAGTTCTTC. Translation gives CASSVDPGTSYNEQFF. Using reference TRBV9 and TRBJ2-1 for the parts outside the CDR3, the full variable domain is DSGVTQTPKHLITATGQRVTLRCSPRSGDLSVYWYQQSLDQGLQFLIQYYNGEERAKGNILERFSAQQFPDLHSELNLSSLELGDSALYFCASSVDPGTSYNEQFFGPGTRLTVL.

The rearrangement joins TRBV5-6 to TRBJ1-2, with TRBD1 matching 7 bases. The V gene's germline CDR1 is SGHDT and CDR2 YYEEEE. V lost 4 bases and J lost 12; bases outside the gene matches: 12. This CDR3 comprises 13 residues. The CDR3 DNA reads TGTGCCAGCAGCGAGGGGACAGTCTCAAGAAACACCTTC. It specifies CASSEGTVSRNTF.

The V and J genes are TRBV5-1 and TRBJ1-2; tentatively, D is TRBD1 (5 bases). This CDR3 region has 13 residues. Germline CDR1 SGHRS, CDR2 YFSETQ. Trimming took off 0 bases at V and 7 bases at J, with 10 bases between the two ends. In nucleotides, the CDR3 is TGCGCCAGCAGCTTGGACAGGCTGAGTGGCTACACCTTC. This translates into CASSLDRLSGYTF.

V gene TRBV9 combines with J gene TRBJ2-7, with 15 positions matching TRBD2. The trim removed 4 bases at V and 3 bases at J, leaving 8 bases unmatched. This CDR3 region has 17 residues. Germline CDR1 is SGDLS and CDR2 is YYNGEE. The CDR3 loop is CASSPGLAGGTGYEQYF. DNA for the CDR3: TGTGCCAGCAGCCCGGGACTAGCGGGAGGTACGGGCTACGAGCAGTACTTC.

The V gene is TRBV7-8, the J gene TRBJ2-2; maybe TRBD2 (6 bases). V was clipped by 1 base and J by 5 bases, with 14 bases between them. The CDR3 is 16 amino acids. CDR1 is SGHVS and CDR2 is FQNEAQ in the germline V gene. CDR3 bases: TGTGCCAGCAGCTTAGTCGGGGGTGATAGGACCGGGGAGCTGTTTTTT. Its translation is CASSLVGGDRTGELFF.

The chain joins TRBV28 to TRBJ2-3, with D perhaps TRBD2 (6 bases). Trimming took off 5 bases at V and 4 bases at J, with 16 bases between the two ends. Germline V gene data show CDR1 as MDHEN and CDR2 as SYDVKM. The CDR3 contains 15 residues. In DNA, the CDR3 is TGTGCCAGCAGTACCCGGCGATCGGGAGCAGATACGCAGTATTTT. Translating it yields CASSTRRSGADTQYF.

The sample holds one count of this clone. This rearrangement joins TRBV5-1 to TRBJ2-1; D may be TRBD1 (6 bases). With 2 bases removed from V and 3 bases from J, the gap between germline ends came to 9 bases. Germline CDR1 SGHRS, CDR2 YFSETQ. This CDR3 contains 14 residues. CDR3 in amino acids: CASSLTGNYNEQFF. The CDR3 DNA is TGCGCCAGCAGCTTAACAGGGAACTACAATGAGCAGTTCTTC.

The rearrangement uses TRBV11-2 and TRBJ2-7, with 10 bases that match TRBD1. The germline gives CDR1 SGHAT, CDR2 FQNNGV. V lost 5 bases and J lost 2; bases outside the gene matches: 3. This CDR3 has 14 amino acids. The CDR3 spells CASSPDRGPYEQYF. DNA of the CDR3: TGTGCCAGCAGCCCCGACAGGGGGCCCTACGAGCAGTACTTC.